The rows below give T cell receptor beta chains drawn from one sample of a study of cytomegalovirus exposure and HLA in healthy donors. Assay: immunoSEQ multiplex PCR; the TCRdb copy retains only in-frame clones and omits some. The top ten clones hold 2.6% of a sample with some 200,000 clones, around 70% of them seen once. Sequencing used PBMCs. The source of these receptors is a man in his forties or fifties in good health and CMV-seropositive. The CDR3 runs from the conserved cysteine through the conserved F or W. A D gene is named only where the DNA matches it firmly. A clone size is listed for some rows: how often the clone was seen (once, few, many), or a class if it is expanded.

>TRBV6-5|.|.|TRBJ1-2
CASSSYRASSYGYTF
TGTGCCAGCAGTTCCTACAGGGCCTCTAGCTATGGCTACACCTTC
>TRBV28|few|.|TRBJ1-4
CASSTGFNEKLFF
TGTGCCAGCAGCACCGGGTTTAATGAAAAACTGTTTTTT
>TRBV29-1|.|.|TRBJ1-1
CSVLVRGGFTEAFF
TGCAGCGTTCTAGTCCGGGGAGGATTCACTGAAGCTTTCTTT
>TRBV19|.|TRBD2|TRBJ2-1
CATGQGLDLNEQFF
TGTGCCACCGGCCAGGGACTAGACTTGAATGAGCAGTTCTTC
>TRBV5-1|.|TRBD2|TRBJ2-7
CASSLGLAGGLVTYEQYF
TGCGCCAGCAGCTTGGGACTAGCGGGGGGGCTGGTGACCTACGAGCAGTACTTC
>TRBV4-1|.|.|TRBJ1-1
CASSQLSGATEAFF
TGCGCCAGCAGCCAACTGTCAGGGGCCACTGAAGCTTTCTTT
>TRBV7-9|.|.|TRBJ1-5
CASSFPLGRGGRDQPQHF
TGTGCCAGCAGCTTCCCCCTTGGAAGAGGGGGTCGAGATCAGCCCCAGCATTTT
>TRBV28|.|.|TRBJ2-5
CASSPFGSGWRETQYF
TGTGCCAGCAGTCCCTTTGGGAGCGGATGGCGAGAGACCCAGTACTTC
>TRBV7-2|.|.|TRBJ1-2
CASSLARQGSYTF
TGTGCCAGCAGCTTAGCGCGGCAGGGGAGCTACACCTTC
>TRBV7-9|.|.|TRBJ2-5
CASSFRGETQYF
TGTGCCAGCAGCTTCAGGGGAGAGACCCAGTACTTC
>TRBV4-3|few|.|TRBJ1-4
CASSQGRLWEKLFF
TGCGCCAGCAGCCAGGGGCGCCTTTGGGAAAAACTGTTTTTT
>TRBV5-8|few|TRBD1|TRBJ1-5
CASSLGQGDQPQHF
TGTGCCAGCAGCTTGGGACAGGGAGATCAGCCCCAGCATTTT
>TRBV28|few|.|TRBJ2-1
CASSLGRGGSNEQFF
TGTGCCAGCAGTTTAGGGAGGGGGGGTTCCAATGAGCAGTTCTTC
>TRBV9|few|TRBD1|TRBJ2-5
CASSGWTGEETQYF
TGTGCCAGCAGCGGCTGGACAGGGGAGGAGACCCAGTACTTC
>TRBV6-6|.|.|TRBJ2-7
CASSYPTQSGEQYF
TGTGCCAGCAGTTACCCCACCCAATCGGGTGAGCAGTACTTC
>TRBV2|.|TRBD1|TRBJ1-5
CASSERDRGNQPQHF
TGTGCCAGCAGTGAAAGGGACAGGGGCAATCAGCCCCAGCATTTT
>TRBV5-5|once|TRBD2|TRBJ2-5
CASSLILAGGLGNF
TGTGCCAGCAGCTTGATCTTAGCGGGGGGGCTCGGAAACTTC
>TRBV6-6|.|.|TRBJ1-1
CASSYGPSNTEAFF
TGTGCCAGCAGTTACGGGCCATCGAACACTGAAGCTTTCTTT
>TRBV2|.|.|TRBJ2-7
CASSVGQALPYEQYF
TGTGCCAGCTCCGTCGGACAAGCCCTCCCCTACGAGCAGTACTTC
>TRBV6-1|.|TRBD2|TRBJ2-1
CASRISGGEEQFF
TGTGCCAGCAGAATATCTGGGGGGGAAGAGCAGTTCTTC
>TRBV10-3|.|.|TRBJ2-2
CAISNRERNTGELFF
TGTGCCATCAGTAACAGGGAGCGGAACACCGGGGAGCTGTTTTTT
>TRBV7-2|.|.|TRBJ2-1
CASNKAGWNEQFF
TGTGCCAGCAATAAGGCAGGGTGGAATGAGCAGTTCTTC
>TRBV2|.|.|TRBJ2-3
CASTSRDPDTQYF
TGTGCCAGCACGTCGCGGGACCCAGATACGCAGTATTTT
>TRBV10-3|.|.|TRBJ2-2
CAIHQGSNTGELFF
TGTGCCATCCACCAGGGATCGAACACCGGGGAGCTGTTTTTT
>TRBV6-5|few|TRBD2|TRBJ2-3
CASSYSASGGTDTQYF
TGTGCCAGCAGTTACTCGGCTAGCGGGGGCACAGATACGCAGTATTTT
>TRBV11-2|.|TRBD1|TRBJ2-7
CASSLETGIDYEQYF
TGTGCCAGCAGCTTAGAGACAGGGATTGATTACGAGCAGTACTTC
>TRBV29-1|few|.|TRBJ2-5
CSVVRGQETQYF
TGCAGCGTTGTCAGAGGGCAAGAGACCCAGTACTTC
>TRBV9|few|TRBD1|TRBJ1-2
CASSVTGGPRGYTF
TGTGCCAGCAGCGTTACAGGGGGGCCGCGTGGCTACACCTTC
>TRBV28|few|.|TRBJ1-1
CATLLPNTEAFF
TGTGCCACCCTACTTCCGAACACTGAAGCTTTCTTT
>TRBV4-1|few|TRBD1|TRBJ1-2
CASSLTGGYGYTF
TGCGCCAGCAGCCTAACAGGGGGCTATGGCTACACCTTC
>TRBV6-5|few|TRBD2|TRBJ2-7
CASSEVVAGGEQYF
TGTGCCAGCAGTGAAGTGGTAGCGGGGGGGGAGCAGTACTTC
>TRBV11-2|.|TRBD1|TRBJ2-5
CASSFHRGETQYF
TGTGCCAGCAGCTTCCACAGGGGAGAGACCCAGTACTTC
>TRBV28|.|.|TRBJ1-4
CASSSGLRSNEKLFF
TGTGCCAGCAGTTCAGGGCTACGGAGTAATGAAAAACTGTTTTTT
>TRBV2|.|TRBD1|TRBJ2-7
CASRATGGGEQYF
TGTGCCAGCAGAGCTACAGGGGGCGGCGAGCAGTACTTC
>TRBV7-6|few|TRBD2|TRBJ2-2
CASSLAEGLAGNTGELFF
TGTGCCAGCAGCTTAGCAGAGGGACTAGCGGGGAACACCGGGGAGCTGTTTTTT
>TRBV5-6|.|TRBD1|TRBJ1-1
CASSLSGGSAEAFF
TGTGCCAGCAGCTTGTCAGGGGGGTCTGCTGAAGCTTTCTTT
>TRBV9|.|TRBD1|TRBJ1-4
CASSPTGTGGEKLFF
TGTGCCAGCAGCCCAACCGGGACAGGGGGCGAAAAACTGTTTTTT
>TRBV11-2|.|.|TRBJ2-2
CASSPRTVGMPGELFF
TGTGCCAGCAGCCCCCGGACAGTAGGAATGCCCGGGGAGCTGTTTTTT
>TRBV7-9|.|TRBD1|TRBJ1-2
CASSRRTGVGYTF
TGTGCCAGCAGCCGGCGGACAGGGGTCGGCTACACCTTC
>TRBV5-1|.|.|TRBJ1-6
CASRQNPGQEFSPLHF
TGCGCCAGCAGACAGAATCCCGGACAAGAGTTTTCACCCCTCCACTTT
>TRBV7-9|.|.|TRBJ2-2
CASSSPRGAGELFF
TGTGCCAGCTCTTCCCCCCGGGGTGCCGGGGAGCTGTTTTTT
>TRBV15|.|TRBD2|TRBJ2-1
CATSTGTSGGNEQFF
TGTGCCACCAGCACCGGGACTAGCGGGGGCAATGAGCAGTTCTTC
>TRBV5-1|.|TRBD2|TRBJ2-3
CASSLDPAGGADTQYF
TGCGCCAGCAGCTTGGACCCAGCGGGGGGGGCAGATACGCAGTATTTT
>TRBV11-2|.|TRBD1|TRBJ1-2
CASSLMGTGGFNYGYTF
TGTGCCAGCAGCTTAATGGGAACAGGGGGATTTAACTATGGCTACACCTTC
>TRBV2|.|TRBD1|TRBJ2-7
CASNSVQGDSYEQYF
TGTGCCAGCAATTCGGTACAGGGGGATTCCTACGAGCAGTACTTC